The present entry profiles one TCR beta chain with its context. This clone's antigen is unknown. CDR1 and CDR2 are read off the germline V gene as KGHDR and SFDVKD. From cysteine to phenylalanine, the CDR3 is 16 amino acids long. Nucleotide data are not available. The sample originates from a study of monozygotic twins with inflammatory bowel disease (dated by TCRdb to about 2019). For the study in its entirety: The full study comprised 30 or so monozygotic twin pairs: nine German pairs (four IBD-concordant, five IBD-discordant) and 19 IBD-discordant Danish pairs. Within discordant pairs, disease-associated traits were sought mainly by comparing IBD patients with their genetically identical healthy co-twins. Each individual had, on average, about 151 000 unique TCRalpha sequences and 181 000 unique TCRbeta sequences available for analysis.

Paper-wide results and their limitations: Repertoire similarity did not differ between concordant and discordant twins, possibly due to limited statistical power. Differing immunosuppressive treatments among patients may have added background noise and inter-individual variability to the repertoires. Fewer clonotypes were shared with other individuals by IBD patients than by healthy twins, most markedly in patients showing signs of disease activity. Distinction between different T cell subtypes could not be achieved in the analysis. IBD patients had lower TCRbeta repertoire diversity, measured by the inverse Simpson index, than their healthy co-twins. The results gave no support for a single strong signal or clonotype linked to IBD.

Receptor amplification or capture employed 5' RACE. For each TCR library, approximately 3,700 ng of total RNA was used. cDNA was synthesized with SMARTScribe reverse transcriptase in eight separate reactions per sample. During cDNA synthesis, unique molecular identifiers containing a 6-nucleotide sample barcode were introduced by template switching. TCRalpha and TCRbeta cDNA was amplified in two nested PCRs of 16 and 9 cycles, and bead purification was carried out after each PCR. Before amplification, the cDNA was both treated with uracil DNA-glycosylase and purified with the QIAquick PCR purification kit. The second PCR added Illumina TruSeq-compatible adapters along with sample-specific barcodes. Library quality and concentration were checked on TapeStation and Qubit, and libraries were pooled at about 4.9 ng each. Pooled libraries were sequenced on an Illumina HiSeq2500 single-index Rapid Run with 2 x 100 bp reads and custom sequencing primers. The paper's data handling went like this. MiGEC version 1.2.6 was used for UMI-based consensus assembly, which corrected PCR and sequencing errors. MiXCR version 2.1.1 was used to carry out V(D)J alignment, clonotype assembly and CDR3 extraction. Normalisation of gene usage, clonotype sharing and MAIT/NKT TCR abundance was achieved by analysing the top 1000, 10 000 and 20 000 clonotypes per sample. After downsampling to 27 000 UMIs, diversity was calculated as the inverse Simpson index using the vegan R package. Paired Mann-Whitney U tests were applied to discordant twin pairs, and Benjamini-Hochberg correction was used for multiple testing. One entry per CDR3 protein sequence results from the TCRdb reprocessing of the reads, with DNA left out. TCRdb assigned the V and J calls; the authors' analysis was not used. The record for this sample contains 300,000 to 400,000 distinct CDR3 sequences. The leading ten clones occupy approximately 2% of the sample.

From each donor, a roughly 2.5 ml peripheral blood sample was collected into PAXgene tubes and kept at -80 degrees C. Without any T cell sorting, total RNA was extracted from whole blood using the PAXgene blood miRNA kit on an automated QIAcube. Peripheral blood from monozygotic twin pairs, either concordant or discordant for inflammatory bowel disease, underwent deep TCRalpha and TCRbeta repertoire profiling that used unique molecular barcoding. Smoking habits were recorded for all twin pairs, and individuals were classified as current, former or never smokers. Sequencing was performed on blood. The receptor comes from a human donor with ulcerative colitis or Crohn's disease, or a healthy co-twin of an affected twin (not recorded which). Recombination linked TRBV24-1 to TRBJ2-7; there is no DNA to check the TCRdb D call of TRBD2. CDR3 region: CATSDSGAGRSYEQYF.